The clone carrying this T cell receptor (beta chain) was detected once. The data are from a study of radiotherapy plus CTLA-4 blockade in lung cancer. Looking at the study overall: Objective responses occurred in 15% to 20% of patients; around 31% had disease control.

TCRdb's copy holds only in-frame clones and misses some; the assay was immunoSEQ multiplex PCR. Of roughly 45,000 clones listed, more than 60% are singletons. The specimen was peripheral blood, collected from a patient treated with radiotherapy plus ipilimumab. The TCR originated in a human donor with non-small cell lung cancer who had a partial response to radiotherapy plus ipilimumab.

DNA for the CDR3: TGTGCCATCAGTGAGACGGACAGGGGGTACAATGAGCAGTTCTTC. This encodes CAISETDRGYNEQFF. This rearrangement joins TRBV10-3 to TRBJ2-1, with TRBD1 identical over 10 bases. The CDR3 covers 15 residues. The V and J ends lost 2 bases and 4 bases, in that order; junction bases with no gene match: 2. CDR1 and CDR2 (germline): ENHRY, SYGVKD.